This TCR beta chain was obtained from a study of blood T cell repertoires in COVID-19. Overall study: Researchers got acute and convalescent COVID-19 samples from the United States, Italy and Spain. T cells, B-cell-depleted T cells, or PBMCs supplied cDNA or gDNA.

This clone was recorded once. Authors' analysis steps: How many nucleated cells were present was estimated from reference gene primer amplification. TCRdb keeps only in-frame clones here, not all; method: immunoSEQ multiplex PCR. Clone size and the V and J calls come from that table; the DNA yielded D and trimming. The data hold around 210,000 clones, with approximately 80% observed a single time. Trimming at V came to 11 bases and at J to 0 bases, leaving 12 bases not matched to a gene. The CDR3 is made up of 16 amino acids. Germline assignment: CDR1 LNHDA and CDR2 SQIVND (reference sequence). The sequenced sample was peripheral blood. The V call is TRBV19, the J call TRBJ2-3; 9 nucleotides match TRBD2. The source of this sequence is a man aged 60-69 years with COVID-19, enrolled during active disease. The CDR3 loop is CACSPGTSLSTDTQYF. CDR3 bases: TGTGCCTGCAGCCCAGGGACTAGCCTAAGCACAGATACGCAGTATTTT.